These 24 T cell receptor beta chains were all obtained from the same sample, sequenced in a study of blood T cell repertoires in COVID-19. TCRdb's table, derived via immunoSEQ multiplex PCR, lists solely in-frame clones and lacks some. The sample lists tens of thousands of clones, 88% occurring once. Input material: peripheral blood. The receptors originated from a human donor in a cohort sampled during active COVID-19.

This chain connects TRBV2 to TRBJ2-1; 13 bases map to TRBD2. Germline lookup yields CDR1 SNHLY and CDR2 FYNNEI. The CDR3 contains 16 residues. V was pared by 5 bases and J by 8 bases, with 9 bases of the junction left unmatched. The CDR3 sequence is CASSYGLAGARDEQFF. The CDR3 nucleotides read TGTGCCAGCAGTTACGGACTAGCGGGGGCAAGGGATGAGCAGTTCTTC. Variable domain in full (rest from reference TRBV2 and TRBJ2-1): EPEVTQTPSHQVTQMGQEVILRCVPISNHLYFYWYRQILGQKVEFLVSFYNNEISEKSEIFDDQFSVERPDGSNFTLKIRSTKLEDSAMYFCASSYGLAGARDEQFFGPGTRLTVL.

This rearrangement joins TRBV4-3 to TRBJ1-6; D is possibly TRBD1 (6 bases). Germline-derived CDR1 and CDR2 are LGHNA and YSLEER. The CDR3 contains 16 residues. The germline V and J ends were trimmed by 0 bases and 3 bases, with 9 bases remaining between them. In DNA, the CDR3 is TGCGCCAGCAGCCAAGAGACAGGATACTATAATTCACCCCTCCACTTT. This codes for CASSQETGYYNSPLHF.

This CDR3 is CAWSGGASYNEQFF. The CDR3, as DNA: TGTGCCTGGAGCGGGGGGGCCTCCTACAATGAGCAGTTCTTC. The gene calls are TRBV30 and TRBJ2-1; 8 nucleotides agree with TRBD2. The CDR3 has 14 residues. Losses at the gene ends were 3 bases for V and 0 bases for J; bases not matched to a gene: 1. The germline CDR1 and CDR2 sequences are GTSNPN and SVGIG (reference sequence).

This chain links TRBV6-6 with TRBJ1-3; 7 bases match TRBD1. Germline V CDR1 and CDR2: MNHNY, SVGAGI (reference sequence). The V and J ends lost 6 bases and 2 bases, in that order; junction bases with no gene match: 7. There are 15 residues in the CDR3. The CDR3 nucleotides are TGTGCCAGCAGGAGGACAGGCGCTACTGGAAACACCATATATTTT. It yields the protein CASRRTGATGNTIYF.

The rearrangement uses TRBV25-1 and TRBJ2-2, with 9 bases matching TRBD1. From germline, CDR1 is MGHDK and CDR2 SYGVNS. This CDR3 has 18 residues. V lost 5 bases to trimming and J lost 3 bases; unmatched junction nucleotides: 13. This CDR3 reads CASSKGFMGTGHTGELFF. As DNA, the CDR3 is TGTGCCAGCAGTAAAGGGTTTATGGGGACAGGGCACACCGGGGAGCTGTTTTTT.

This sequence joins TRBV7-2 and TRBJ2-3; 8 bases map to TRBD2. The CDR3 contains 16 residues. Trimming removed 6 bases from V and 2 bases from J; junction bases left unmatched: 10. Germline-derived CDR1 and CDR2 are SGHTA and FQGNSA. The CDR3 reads CASRKTAGGLTDTQYF. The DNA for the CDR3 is TGTGCCAGCAGGAAGACCGCGGGGGGCCTCACAGATACGCAGTATTTT.

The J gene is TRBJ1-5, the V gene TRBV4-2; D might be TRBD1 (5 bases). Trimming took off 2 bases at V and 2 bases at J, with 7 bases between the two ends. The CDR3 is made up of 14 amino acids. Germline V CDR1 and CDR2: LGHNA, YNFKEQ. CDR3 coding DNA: TGTGCCAGCAGCCAAACAGGAGGCAATCAGCCCCAGCATTTT. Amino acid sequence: CASSQTGGNQPQHF.

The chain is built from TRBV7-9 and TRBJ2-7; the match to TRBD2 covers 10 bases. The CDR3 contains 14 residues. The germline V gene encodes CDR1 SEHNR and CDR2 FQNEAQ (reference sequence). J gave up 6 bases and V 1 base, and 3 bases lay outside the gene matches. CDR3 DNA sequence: TGTGCCAGCAGCTTAGTGGGGACTAGCGCCGAGCAGTACTTC. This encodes CASSLVGTSAEQYF.

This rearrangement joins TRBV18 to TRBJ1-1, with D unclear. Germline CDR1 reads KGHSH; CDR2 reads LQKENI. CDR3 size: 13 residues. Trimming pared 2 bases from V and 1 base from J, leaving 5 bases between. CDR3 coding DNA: TGTGCCAGCTCACCAACACAGAACACTGAAGCTTTCTTT. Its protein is CASSPTQNTEAFF.

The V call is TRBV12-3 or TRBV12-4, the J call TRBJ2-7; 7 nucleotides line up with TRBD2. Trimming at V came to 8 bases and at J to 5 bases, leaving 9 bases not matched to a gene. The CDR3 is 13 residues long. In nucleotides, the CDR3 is TGTGCCAGCGCCAGGGAGGGGTCCGACGAGCAGTACTTC. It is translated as CASAREGSDEQYF.

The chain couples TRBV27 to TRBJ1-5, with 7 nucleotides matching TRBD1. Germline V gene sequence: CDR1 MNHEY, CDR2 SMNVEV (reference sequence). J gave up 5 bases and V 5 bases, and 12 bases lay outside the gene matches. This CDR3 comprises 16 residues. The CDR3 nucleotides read TGTGCCAGCAGTACGAAAACAGGGGTGATCTATCAGCCCCAGCATTTT. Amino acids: CASSTKTGVIYQPQHF.

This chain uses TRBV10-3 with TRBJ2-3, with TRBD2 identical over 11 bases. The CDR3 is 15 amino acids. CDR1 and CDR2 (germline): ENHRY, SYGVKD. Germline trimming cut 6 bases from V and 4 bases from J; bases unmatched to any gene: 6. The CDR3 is CAIRLAGGVADTQYF. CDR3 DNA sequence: TGTGCCATCAGGTTAGCGGGAGGGGTCGCAGATACGCAGTATTTT.

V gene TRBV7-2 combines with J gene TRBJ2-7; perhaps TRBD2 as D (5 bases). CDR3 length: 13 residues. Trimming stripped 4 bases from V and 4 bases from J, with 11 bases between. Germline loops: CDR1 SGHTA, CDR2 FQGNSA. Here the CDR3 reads CASSSGNGYEQYF. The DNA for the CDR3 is TGTGCCAGCAGCTCGGGGAATGGGTACGAGCAGTACTTC.

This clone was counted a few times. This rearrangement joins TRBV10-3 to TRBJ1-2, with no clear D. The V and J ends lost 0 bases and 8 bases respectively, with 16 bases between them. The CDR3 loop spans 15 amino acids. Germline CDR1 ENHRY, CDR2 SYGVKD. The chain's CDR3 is CAISESTGDRGGYTF. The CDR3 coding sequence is TGTGCCATCAGTGAGTCGACCGGGGATCGAGGCGGCTACACCTTC.

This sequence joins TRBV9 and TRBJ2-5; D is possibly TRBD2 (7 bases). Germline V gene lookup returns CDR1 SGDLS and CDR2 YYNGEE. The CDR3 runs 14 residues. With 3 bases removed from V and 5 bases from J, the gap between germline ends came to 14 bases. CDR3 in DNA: TGTGCCAGCAGCGCGTTCGGGGGGCGGGAGACCCAGTACTTC. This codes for CASSAFGGRETQYF.

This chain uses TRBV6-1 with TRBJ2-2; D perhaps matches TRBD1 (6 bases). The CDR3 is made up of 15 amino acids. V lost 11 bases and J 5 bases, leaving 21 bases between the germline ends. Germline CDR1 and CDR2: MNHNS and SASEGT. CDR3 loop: CASKPQGEYTGELFF. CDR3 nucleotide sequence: TGTGCCTCCAAGCCACAGGGAGAGTATACCGGGGAGCTGTTTTTT.

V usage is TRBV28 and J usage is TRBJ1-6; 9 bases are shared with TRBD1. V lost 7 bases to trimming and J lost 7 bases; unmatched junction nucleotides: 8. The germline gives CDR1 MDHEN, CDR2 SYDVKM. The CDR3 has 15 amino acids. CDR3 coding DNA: TGTGCCAGCACCGGGAGCGACAGGGGGAATTCACCCCTCCACTTT. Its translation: CASTGSDRGNSPLHF.

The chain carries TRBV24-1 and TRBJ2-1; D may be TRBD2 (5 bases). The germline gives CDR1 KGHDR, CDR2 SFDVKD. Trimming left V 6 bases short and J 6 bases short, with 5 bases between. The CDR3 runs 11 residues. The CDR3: CATSRGNEQFF. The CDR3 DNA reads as TGTGCCACCAGTCGGGGCAATGAGCAGTTCTTC.

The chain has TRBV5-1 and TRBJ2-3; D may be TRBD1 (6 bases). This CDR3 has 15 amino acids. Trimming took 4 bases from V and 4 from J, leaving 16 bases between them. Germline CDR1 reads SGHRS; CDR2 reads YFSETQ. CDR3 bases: TGCGCCAGCAGCCTGGGGTCCGCAGGGGCAGATACGCAGTATTTT. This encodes CASSLGSAGADTQYF.

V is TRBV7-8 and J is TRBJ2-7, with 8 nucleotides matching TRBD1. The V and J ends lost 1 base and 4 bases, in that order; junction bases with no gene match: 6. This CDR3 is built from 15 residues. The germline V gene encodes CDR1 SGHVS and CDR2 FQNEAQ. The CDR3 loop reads CASSLDGTGRYEQYF. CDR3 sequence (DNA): TGTGCCAGCAGCTTAGACGGGACAGGTCGGTACGAGCAGTACTTC.

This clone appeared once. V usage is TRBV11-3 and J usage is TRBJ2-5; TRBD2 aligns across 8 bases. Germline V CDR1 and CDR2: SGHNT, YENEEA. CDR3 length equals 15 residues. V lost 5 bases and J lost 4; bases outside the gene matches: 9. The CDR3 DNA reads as TGTGCCAGCAGCCCAGGTCGGGGGGGCGGAGAGACCCAGTACTTC. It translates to CASSPGRGGGETQYF.

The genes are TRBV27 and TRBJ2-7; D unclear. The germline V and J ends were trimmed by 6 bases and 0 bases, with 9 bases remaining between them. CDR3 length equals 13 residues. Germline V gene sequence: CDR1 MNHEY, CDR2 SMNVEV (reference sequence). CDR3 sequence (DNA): TGTGCCAGCAGGAATCGAGCCTCCTACGAGCAGTACTTC. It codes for CASRNRASYEQYF.

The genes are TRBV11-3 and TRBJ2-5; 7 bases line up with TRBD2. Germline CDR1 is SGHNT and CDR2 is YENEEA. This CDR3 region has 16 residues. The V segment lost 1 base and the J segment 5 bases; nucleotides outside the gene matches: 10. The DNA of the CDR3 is TGTGCCAGCAGCTTAGGTGGGGGAGGGCCGTGGGAGACCCAGTACTTC. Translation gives CASSLGGGGPWETQYF. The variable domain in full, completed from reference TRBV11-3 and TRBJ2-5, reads EAGVVQSPRYKIIEKKQPVAFWCNPISGHNTLYWYLQNLGQGPELLIRYENEEAVDDSQLPKDRFSAERLKGVDSTLKIQPAELGDSAVYLCASSLGGGGPWETQYFGPGTRLLVL.

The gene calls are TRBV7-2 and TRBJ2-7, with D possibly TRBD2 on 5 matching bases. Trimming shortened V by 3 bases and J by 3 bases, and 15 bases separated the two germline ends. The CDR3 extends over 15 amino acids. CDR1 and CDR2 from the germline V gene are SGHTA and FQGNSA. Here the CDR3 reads CASSLMVAGGYEQYF. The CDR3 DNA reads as TGTGCCAGCAGCTTGATGGTAGCTGGAGGCTACGAGCAGTACTTC.